These 14 T cell receptor beta chains came from one sample sequenced in a study of graft-versus-host responses after intestinal transplantation. TCRdb's table, derived via immunoSEQ multiplex PCR, lists solely in-frame clones and lacks some. The sample lists about 29,000 clones; 85% to 95% were seen once. Here the sequenced sample was PBMCs, taken 66 days after intestinal transplant. These receptors were collected from a human patient who received an intestinal transplant, so some T cells may come from the graft donor.

CDR3 nucleotide sequence: TGCGCCAGCAGCCAAGACTGGACAGGGACGTCTGGAAACACCATATATTTT. This encodes CASSQDWTGTSGNTIYF. The gene calls are TRBV4-3 and TRBJ1-3; 8 bases agree with TRBD1. Per the germline V gene, CDR1 is LGHNA and CDR2 is YSLEER. J was trimmed by 1 base and V by 0 bases; bases with no gene match: 5. The CDR3 is 17 residues long.

V is TRBV10-3 and J is TRBJ2-1, with D maybe TRBD2 (5 bases). CDR3 length: 16 amino acids. Germline V gene lookup returns CDR1 ENHRY and CDR2 SYGVKD. The V and J ends lost 2 bases and 5 bases respectively, with 16 bases between them. In DNA form, the CDR3 reads TGTGCCATCAGTGAGGTGGATGCCCGGGGAAACAATGAGCAGTTCTTC. It yields the protein CAISEVDARGNNEQFF.

The V gene is TRBV5-1, the J gene TRBJ1-2, with D possibly TRBD1 on 5 matching bases. The V end lost 4 bases, the J end lost 4 bases, and 11 bases lay between the germline ends. CDR1 and CDR2 (germline): SGHRS, YFSETQ. This CDR3 region has 13 residues. The CDR3 protein is CASSPTGLYGYTF. The CDR3 DNA reads TGCGCCAGCAGCCCTACAGGTCTCTATGGCTACACCTTC.

The chain links TRBV28 to TRBJ1-3; possibly TRBD1 for D (6 bases). Germline CDR1 is MDHEN and CDR2 is SYDVKM. V was trimmed by 2 bases and J by 4 bases, leaving 21 bases between them. The CDR3 has 18 amino acids. In DNA form, the CDR3 reads TGTGCCAGCAGTTTAAGGGATCTGGGGGCCCTACCCGGAAACACCATATATTTT. Translated, it gives CASSLRDLGALPGNTIYF.

This chain uses TRBV11-2 with TRBJ2-5; D is unclear. The J call may be in error: the DNA end matches TRBJ2-7 better. The germline CDR1 and CDR2 sequences are SGHAT and FQNNGV. The CDR3 is 14 residues long. Written as DNA, the CDR3 is TGTGCCAGCAGCCCCCTGTTAGGGCCCTACGAGCAGTACTTC. This encodes CASSPLLGPYEQYF.

In nucleotides, the CDR3 is TGTGCCAGCAGTTTTTGGGCAGGCCCAATGAGCTCCTACGAGCAGTACTTC. It yields the protein CASSFWAGPMSSYEQYF. V and J are TRBV28 and TRBJ2-7; D gene uncertain. The germline CDR1 and CDR2 sequences are MDHEN and SYDVKM. The CDR3 runs to 17 residues. The V and J ends lost 3 bases and 0 bases respectively, with 18 bases between them.

This chain connects TRBV29-1 to TRBJ2-2, with 7 bases lining up with TRBD1. CDR3 length: 16 residues. Per germline, CDR1 SQVTM and CDR2 ANQGSEA. The V segment lost 7 bases and the J segment 6 bases; nucleotides outside the gene matches: 17. The DNA of the CDR3 is TGCAGCGCTACCGGCGACAGGGAAGAGTTTTCCGGGGAGCTGTTTTTT. This codes for CSATGDREEFSGELFF.

The rearrangement joins TRBV6-1 to TRBJ2-6; 8 bases are a match to TRBD2. Per the germline V gene, CDR1 is MNHNS and CDR2 is SASEGT. Trimming cost V 10 bases and J 0 bases; bases outside gene matches: 5. The CDR3 totals 15 residues. As DNA, the CDR3 is TGTGCCATAACTAGCGGAAACTCTGGGGCCAACGTCCTGACTTTC. It codes for CAITSGNSGANVLTF.

This clone turned up a few times. The rearrangement links TRBV6-4 to TRBJ2-2; D call uncertain. V was cut by 0 bases and J by 3 bases, with 2 bases left in between. The germline V gene has CDR1 MRHNA and CDR2 SNTAGT. The CDR3 has 13 amino acids. The CDR3 DNA is TGTGCCAGCAGTGACTCGGACACCGGGGAGCTGTTTTTT. This encodes CASSDSDTGELFF.

This chain connects TRBV9 to TRBJ1-4; D unclear. From germline, CDR1 is SGDLS and CDR2 YYNGEE. The CDR3 spans 16 residues. The V end was cut by 4 bases, the J end by 2 bases, with 15 bases between. The CDR3 sequence is CASSPTTSPTNEKLFF. As DNA, the CDR3 is TGTGCCAGCAGCCCTACTACGTCTCCCACTAATGAAAAACTGTTTTTT. The full variable domain, in which reference TRBV9 and TRBJ1-4 provide the parts outside the CDR3, is DSGVTQTPKHLITATGQRVTLRCSPRSGDLSVYWYQQSLDQGLQFLIQYYNGEERAKGNILERFSAQQFPDLHSELNLSSLELGDSALYFCASSPTTSPTNEKLFFGSGTQLSVL.

The rearrangement links TRBV7-2 to TRBJ2-1; D is undetermined. Trimming stripped 5 bases from V and 2 bases from J, with 13 bases between. The germline V gene has CDR1 SGHTA and CDR2 FQGNSA. The CDR3 is 15 residues long. As DNA, the CDR3 is TGTGCCAGCAGCAAAAGTATCGAACCCTACAATGAGCAGTTCTTC. It yields the protein CASSKSIEPYNEQFF.

This clone was recorded only once. This chain uses TRBV30 with TRBJ2-5; D call uncertain. The CDR3 loop spans 12 amino acids. Trimming took off 4 bases at V and 1 base at J, with 7 bases between the two ends. CDR1 and CDR2 (germline): GTSNPN, SVGIG (reference sequence). CDR3 protein: CAWTGRQETQYF. The DNA of the CDR3 is TGTGCCTGGACGGGTCGCCAAGAGACCCAGTACTTC. The whole variable domain, remainder taken from reference TRBV30 and TRBJ2-5, is SQTIHQWPATLVQPVGSPLSLECTVEGTSNPNLYWYRQAAGRGLQLLFYSVGIGQISSEVPQNLSASRPQDRQFILSSKKLLLSDSGFYLCAWTGRQETQYFGPGTRLLVL.

The chain links TRBV25-1 to TRBJ2-1; 9 nucleotides align to TRBD2. Germline CDR1 MGHDK, CDR2 SYGVNS. The CDR3 length is 14 residues. V was pared by 4 bases and J by 3 bases, with 1 base of the junction left unmatched. CDR3 sequence: CASSVSGSYNEQFF. The CDR3 nucleotides are TGTGCCAGCAGTGTTAGCGGGAGCTACAATGAGCAGTTCTTC.

This clone was seen only once. This chain uses TRBV30 with TRBJ1-3, with TRBD1 matching 7 bases. CDR3 length equals 15 residues. Trimming cost V 2 bases and J 8 bases; bases outside gene matches: 12. Germline-derived CDR1 and CDR2 are GTSNPN and SVGIG (reference sequence). The CDR3 loop reads CAWSLTGVSSDTIYF. The CDR3, as DNA: TGTGCCTGGAGTTTAACAGGGGTCTCTTCGGACACCATATATTTT.